This T cell receptor (beta chain) appears in the sequencing data of a study of molecular identifiers for immune sequencing clone quantification. Study details: In the replicates, RNA derived from around 20,000 or 100,000 naive CD8 cells was divided into five parts, and four were sequenced. Study conclusions and caveats: Naive cells had under 1% of molecules in clones above 20 RNA copies, effectors over 99%.

Generation of bulk TCR libraries relied on previously described methods and listed TCR primers. TCRdb itself ran the PCR reads through MiXCR, one entry per CDR3 protein. The repertoire has about 500,000 distinct CDR3 sequences, 25% of them found once; the top ten carry just over 0.75%. When naive CD8 T cells were sorted, they were gated as CD8+CD4-CCR7+CD45RA+. The length of the CDR3 is 16 residues. Trimming took 6 bases from V and 7 from J, leaving 19 bases between them. Many counts were recorded for this clonotype. Its matching antigen is unknown. The rearrangement joins TRBV12-3 or TRBV12-4 to TRBJ1-6; maybe TRBD1 (6 bases). This TCR was sampled from a human donor in good health. Some libraries in this study had Jurkat cell RNA spiked in. The sequencing sample was made of naive CD8+ T cells from blood, with Jurkat cell RNA spiked in. Subset of the sample: FACS-sorted CD8+CD4-CCR7+CD45RA+ naive T cells. The CDR3 nucleotides read TGTGCCAGCAGCTTTCATCCAGGGGATCAGAATTCACCCCTCCACTTT. The encoded protein is CASSFHPGDQNSPLHF.